The 21 T cell receptor beta chains below were found in one sample sequenced in a study of T-cell reconstitution after alpha-beta-depleted transplantation in children. Unique molecular identifiers featured in how the TCRbeta library was prepared. One entry per CDR3 protein, called by TCRdb with MiXCR from the PCR reads. The table has about 690,000 distinct CDR3 sequences, approximately 16% seen once. The input for sequencing was PBMCs from the stem cell graft donor, taken from the stem cell graft. The source is a human donor who donated a stem cell graft to a child with acute myeloid leukemia.

This clonotype was counted at least ten times. CDR3 in amino acids: CASSVAVNQPQHF. CDR3 nucleotide sequence: TGTGCCAGCAGCGTGGCAGTTAATCAGCCCCAGCATTTT. This chain uses TRBV7-2 with TRBJ1-5; no reliable D call. Germline assignment: CDR1 SGHTA and CDR2 FQGNSA. Trimming removed 5 bases at V and 4 bases at J, with 9 bases between. This CDR3 contains 13 residues. Full variable domain (outside the CDR3, taken from reference TRBV7-2 and TRBJ1-5): GAGVSQSPSNKVTEKGKDVELRCDPISGHTALYWYRQSLGQGLEFLIYFQGNSAPDKSGLPSDRFSAERTGGSVSTLTIQRTQQEDSAVYLCASSVAVNQPQHFGDGTRLSIL.

This clonotype was seen ten or more times. This sequence joins TRBV29-1 and TRBJ1-1; D is ambiguous. CDR3 size: 14 residues. V shed 3 bases and J shed 1 base, with 12 bases lying between them. CDR1 and CDR2 from the germline V gene are SQVTM and ANQGSEA. In DNA, the CDR3 is TGCAGCGTTGAGGCCAGGCTCTCGAACACTGAAGCTTTCTTT. Protein sequence: CSVEARLSNTEAFF.

The chain uses TRBV5-1 and TRBJ2-2; D unresolved. The length of the CDR3 is 12 residues. Trimming took off 4 bases at V and 8 bases at J, with 9 bases between the two ends. Looked up from germline, CDR1 is SGHRS and CDR2 is YFSETQ. The DNA of the CDR3 is TGCGCCAGCAGCAACCCTGCTGGGGAGCTGTTTTTT. This codes for CASSNPAGELFF.

CDR3 sequence: CASSAGGNSPLHF. CDR3 bases: TGTGCCAGCAGCGCCGGGGGAAATTCACCCCTCCACTTT. V gene TRBV7-9 combines with J gene TRBJ1-6; D perhaps matches TRBD1 (5 bases). Germline CDR1 reads SEHNR; CDR2 reads FQNEAQ (reference sequence). V lost 5 bases, J lost 7 bases, and 9 bases lay in between. CDR3 length: 13 amino acids.

This clonotype was found many times. This chain uses TRBV7-2 with TRBJ2-7; TRBD2 matches at 11 bases. This CDR3 contains 15 residues. Germline assignment: CDR1 SGHTA and CDR2 FQGNSA. V dropped 2 bases and J dropped 0; count of bases not matched to a gene: 0. The CDR3 reads CASSLLAGGSYEQYF. For the CDR3, the DNA is TGTGCCAGCAGCTTACTAGCGGGGGGCTCCTACGAGCAGTACTTC.

The chain recombines TRBV7-3 with TRBJ2-3; tentative D call: TRBD1 (6 bases). Deletions cut 4 bases from V and 1 base from J, with 15 bases between. This CDR3 comprises 16 residues. CDR1 and CDR2 (germline): SGHTA, FQGTGA. In DNA, the CDR3 is TGTGCCAGCAGCTCCGACAGGTCGAGTGGCACAGATACGCAGTATTTT. It yields the protein CASSSDRSSGTDTQYF.

This rearrangement joins TRBV7-2 to TRBJ2-1; 8 bases match TRBD2. Trimming removed 5 bases from V and 6 bases from J; junction bases left unmatched: 12. The CDR3 is 16 residues long. The germline V gene encodes CDR1 SGHTA and CDR2 FQGNSA. Here the CDR3 DNA reads TGTGCCAGCAGCCGGAGGGCAGGACTAGCTATCAATGAGCAGTTCTTC. Translation gives CASSRRAGLAINEQFF.

The CDR3 loop reads CASSSDAGGGFGVYTF. CDR3 nucleotide sequence: TGTGCCAGCAGCTCAGACGCGGGGGGCGGATTCGGTGTCTACACCTTC. V usage is TRBV7-2 and J usage is TRBJ1-2; perhaps TRBD1 as D (6 bases). Trimming stripped 4 bases from V and 10 bases from J, with 25 bases between. The CDR3 runs 16 residues. Germline V lookup: CDR1 SGHTA, CDR2 FQGNSA.

This chain connects TRBV27 to TRBJ2-6; D unclear. In germline, CDR1 is MNHEY, CDR2 SMNVEV (reference sequence). This CDR3 has 15 residues. V lost 3 bases, J lost 2 bases, and 8 bases lay in between. CDR3 sequence: CASSFMRTGANVLTF. CDR3 DNA sequence: TGTGCCAGCAGTTTTATGAGGACTGGGGCCAACGTCCTGACTTTC.

The sample holds many counts of this clonotype. The J gene is TRBJ2-5, the V gene TRBV20-1; TRBD2 matches at 15 bases. CDR1 and CDR2 from the germline V gene are DFQATT and SNEGSKA (reference sequence). The CDR3 runs 17 residues. V dropped 2 bases and J dropped 2; count of bases not matched to a gene: 6. The CDR3 here is CSARMGLAGGSQETQYF. The CDR3 DNA sequence: TGCAGTGCTAGAATGGGACTAGCGGGGGGCTCTCAAGAGACCCAGTACTTC.

This clonotype was seen at least ten times. This chain uses TRBV7-2 with TRBJ2-7; no clear D gene. V was clipped by 0 bases and J by 3 bases, with 9 bases between them. This CDR3 comprises 14 residues. Per the germline V gene, CDR1 is SGHTA and CDR2 is FQGNSA. CDR3 region: CASSLADGLYEQYF. In nucleotides, the CDR3 is TGTGCCAGCAGCTTAGCGGACGGGCTCTACGAGCAGTACTTC.

This clonotype was detected many times. The chain joins TRBV6-2 or TRBV6-3 to TRBJ1-6, with D possibly being TRBD1 (5 bases). The V gene's germline CDR1 is MNHEY and CDR2 SVGEGT. V dropped 0 bases and J dropped 9 bases, with 15 bases sitting between them. The CDR3 consists of 16 residues. The CDR3 DNA follows: TGTGCCAGCAGTTACTCCCAGGACAACTACCTTTCACCCCTCCACTTT. This encodes CASSYSQDNYLSPLHF.

This chain uses TRBV24-1 with TRBJ1-1; 9 nucleotides line up with TRBD1. Germline assignment: CDR1 KGHDR and CDR2 SFDVKD. The CDR3 runs 13 residues. With 7 bases clipped from V and 1 base from J, the junction kept 0 bases outside the gene matches. CDR3 loop: CATRQGANTEAFF. CDR3 DNA: TGTGCCACCAGACAGGGGGCGAACACTGAAGCTTTCTTT.

This clonotype occurred many times. The chain employs TRBV29-1 and TRBJ1-2; weak D call: TRBD1 (5 bases). CDR1 SQVTM and CDR2 ANQGSEA come from the germline V gene. The CDR3 length is 12 residues. V was shortened by 4 bases and J by 4 bases, with 10 bases between the two germline ends. The DNA for the CDR3 is TGCAGCGTTGTGACAGTTCCCTATGGCTACACCTTC. Translating it yields CSVVTVPYGYTF.

This clonotype has at least ten counts. V usage is TRBV10-3 and J usage is TRBJ1-4, with 9 bases identical to TRBD1. Per the germline V gene, CDR1 is ENHRY and CDR2 is SYGVKD. V gave up 3 bases and J gave up 8 bases; unmatched junction bases: 4. CDR3 length equals 14 residues. CDR3 loop: CAISDGQGQEKLFF. The DNA of the CDR3 is TGTGCCATCAGTGATGGACAGGGGCAAGAAAAACTGTTTTTT.

This clonotype was observed a handful of times. The chain employs TRBV27 and TRBJ2-7; D gene uncertain. Per the germline V gene, CDR1 is MNHEY and CDR2 is SMNVEV (reference sequence). The CDR3 runs 14 residues. The V end lost 6 bases, the J end lost 2 bases, and 14 bases lay between the germline ends. CDR3 coding DNA: TGTGCCAGCAGACGGGCAGGAGTGGCCTACGAGCAGTACTTC. Translating it yields CASRRAGVAYEQYF.

This clonotype was counted ten times or more. The J gene is TRBJ1-1, the V gene TRBV20-1; the D gene is possibly TRBD1 (6 bases). Trimming shortened V by 8 bases and J by 1 base, and 17 bases separated the two germline ends. Germline lookup yields CDR1 DFQATT and CDR2 SNEGSKA (reference sequence). The CDR3 covers 14 residues. CDR3 bases: TGCAGTCCCCGATCCGGGACAAAGAACACTGAAGCTTTCTTT. This codes for CSPRSGTKNTEAFF.

This clonotype was found a few times. The rearrangement joins TRBV20-1 to TRBJ2-1, with 8 bases aligning to TRBD1. The V gene end was trimmed by 6 bases and the J gene end by 2 bases; junction bases not matched to a gene: 6. This CDR3 comprises 14 residues. In germline, CDR1 is DFQATT, CDR2 SNEGSKA (reference sequence). CDR3 coding DNA: TGCAGTGCCAGGACAGGGCTCGCCTACAATGAGCAGTTCTTC. This codes for CSARTGLAYNEQFF.

This chain uses TRBV28 with TRBJ1-1, with D uncertain. Germline CDR1 is MDHEN and CDR2 is SYDVKM. V shed 10 bases and J shed 1 base, with 19 bases lying between them. The length of the CDR3 is 15 residues. CDR3 region: CAIMTVMRSNTEAFF. Here the CDR3 DNA reads TGTGCCATCATGACCGTCATGAGGTCGAACACTGAAGCTTTCTTT.

This clonotype was seen only a few times. The genes are TRBV29-1 and TRBJ2-2; D possibly corresponds to TRBD1 (7 bases). CDR1 is SQVTM and CDR2 is ANQGSEA in the germline V gene. Trimming shortened V by 0 bases and J by 2 bases, and 13 bases separated the two germline ends. The CDR3 is 16 residues long. CDR3 residues: CSVEDPRGVNTGELFF. Here the CDR3 DNA reads TGCAGCGTTGAAGATCCCAGGGGGGTCAACACCGGGGAGCTGTTTTTT.

This clonotype appeared many times. The chain carries TRBV20-1 and TRBJ1-5; TRBD1 agrees at 7 bases. Per the germline V gene, CDR1 is DFQATT and CDR2 is SNEGSKA (reference sequence). The CDR3 covers 14 residues. The J segment lost 1 base and the V segment lost 3 bases, leaving 3 bases of the junction unmatched. The CDR3 here is CSARKGQSNQPQHF. CDR3 coding DNA: TGCAGTGCTAGGAAGGGACAGAGCAATCAGCCCCAGCATTTT.